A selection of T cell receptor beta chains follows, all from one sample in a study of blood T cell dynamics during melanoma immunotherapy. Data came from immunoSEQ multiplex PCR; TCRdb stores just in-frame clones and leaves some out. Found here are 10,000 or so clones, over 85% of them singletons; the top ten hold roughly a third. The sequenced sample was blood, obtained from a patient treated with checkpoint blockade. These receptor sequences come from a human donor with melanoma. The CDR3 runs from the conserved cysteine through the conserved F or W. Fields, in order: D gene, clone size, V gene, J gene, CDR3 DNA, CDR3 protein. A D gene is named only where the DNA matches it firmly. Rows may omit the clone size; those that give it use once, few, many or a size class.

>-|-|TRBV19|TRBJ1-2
TGTGCCAGTACCTCTGGGGGGAGCTATGGCTACACCTTC
CASTSGGSYGYTF
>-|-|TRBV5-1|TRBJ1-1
TGCGCCAGCAGCTTTGGGGCCGGGGGTGAAGCTTTCTTT
CASSFGAGGEAFF
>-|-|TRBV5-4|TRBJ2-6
TGTGCCAGCAGCTTGTTACCCAGCTCTGGGGCCAACGTCCTGACTTTC
CASSLLPSSGANVLTF
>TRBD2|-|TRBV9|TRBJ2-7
TGTGCCAGCAGCGTAGGCCCTAGCGGGGTGACCTACGAGCAGTACTTC
CASSVGPSGVTYEQYF
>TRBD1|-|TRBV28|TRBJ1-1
TGTGCCACCTCACGGGGCAGGGGGCTCGGCACTGAAGCTTTCTTT
CATSRGRGLGTEAFF
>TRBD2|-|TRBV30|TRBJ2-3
TGTGCCTGGAGGGAGTGGCTAGCGGGAGGAAGGGATACGCAGTATTTT
CAWREWLAGGRDTQYF
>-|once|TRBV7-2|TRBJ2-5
TGTGCCAGCAGCTTAGCCCGGCGAGAGACCCAGTACTTC
CASSLARRETQYF
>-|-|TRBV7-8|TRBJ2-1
TGTGCCAGCAGCTTAGGGGCTAGCCGGGGAGATGAGCAGTTCTTC
CASSLGASRGDEQFF
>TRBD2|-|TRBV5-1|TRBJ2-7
TGCGCCAGCAGCGTAAACGCCGGGACTAGCGGCGGCCTCGGGCAGTACTTC
CASSVNAGTSGGLGQYF
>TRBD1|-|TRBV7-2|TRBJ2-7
TGTGCCAGCAGCTTAGGTGCAGGGGGCGAGCAGTACTTC
CASSLGAGGEQYF
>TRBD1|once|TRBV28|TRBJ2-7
TGTGCCAGCAGTCCGGGACAGGGGTGGTACGAGCAGTACTTC
CASSPGQGWYEQYF
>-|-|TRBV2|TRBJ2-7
TGTGCCAGCAGTGTGCGGTCCTACGAGCAGTACTTC
CASSVRSYEQYF
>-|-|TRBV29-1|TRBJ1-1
TGCAGCGTTGAAGTGACGCATGGCCGTGGCACTGAAGCTTTCTTT
CSVEVTHGRGTEAFF
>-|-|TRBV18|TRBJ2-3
TGTGCCAGCTCACCTCCCGGCACAGATACGCAGTATTTT
CASSPPGTDTQYF
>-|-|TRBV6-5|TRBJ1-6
TGTGCCAGCACCCCCCTTCGGAATTCACCCCTCCACTTT
CASTPLRNSPLHF
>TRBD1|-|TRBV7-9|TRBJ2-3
TGTGCCAGCAGACCCACCCTCGGGACAGGGGTTCGGGGTACGCAGTATTTT
CASRPTLGTGVRGTQYF
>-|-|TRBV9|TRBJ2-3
TGTGCCAGCAGCAAACAGGCGGATACGCAGTATTTT
CASSKQADTQYF
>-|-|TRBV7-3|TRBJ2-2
TGTGCCAGCAGCCTAGCCCCCGGGGGCGGGGAGCTGTTTTTT
CASSLAPGGGELFF
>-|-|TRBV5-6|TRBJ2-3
TGTGCCAGCAGCTTGGGTACGCAGTATTTT
CASSLGTQYF
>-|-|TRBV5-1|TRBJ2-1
TGCGCCAGCAGCTTGGTCGGCTCCCCAGGCGATGAGCAGTTCTTC
CASSLVGSPGDEQFF
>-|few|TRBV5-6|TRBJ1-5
TGTGCCAGCAGCTTGGCACAGGCTCTCAATCAGCCCCAGCATTTT
CASSLAQALNQPQHF
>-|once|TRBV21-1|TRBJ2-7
TGTGCCAGCAGCCTACGAGGGAGCCCCAGGCGCGAGCAGTACTTC
CASSLRGSPRREQYF
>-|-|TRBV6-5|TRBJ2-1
TGTGCCAGCAGTCCCATGAGCTCCTACAATGAGCAGTTCTTC
CASSPMSSYNEQFF
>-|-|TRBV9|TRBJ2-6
TGTGCCAGCAGCGTAGAGAGGGCCTCTGGGGCCAACGTCCTGACTTTC
CASSVERASGANVLTF
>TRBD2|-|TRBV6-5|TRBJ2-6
TGTGCCAGCTACCGGGGGGGGTCTGGGGCCAACGTCCTGACTTTC
CASYRGGSGANVLTF
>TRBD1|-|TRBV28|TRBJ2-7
TGTGCCAGCAGCCCTGGGACAGGGGGCGGGTACGAGCAGTACTTC
CASSPGTGGGYEQYF
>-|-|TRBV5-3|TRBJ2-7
TGTGCCAGAAGACCTGGACAGACCTACGAGCAGTACTTC
CARRPGQTYEQYF
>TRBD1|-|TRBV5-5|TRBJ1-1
TGTGCCAGCAGCTTGCGACAGGGCGGCACTGAAGCTTTCTTT
CASSLRQGGTEAFF
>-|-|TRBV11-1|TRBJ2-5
TGTGCCAGCAGCTTGGGGGGGGCTCGGGAGACCCAGTACTTC
CASSLGGARETQYF
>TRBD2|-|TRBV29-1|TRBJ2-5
TGCAGCGTTACGACTAGCGGAGAGACCCAGTACTTC
CSVTTSGETQYF
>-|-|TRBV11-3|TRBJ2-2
TGTGCCAGCAGCTTAGCGGGAGTCGGTACCGGGGAGCTGTTTTTT
CASSLAGVGTGELFF
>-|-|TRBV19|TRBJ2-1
TGTGCCAGTAGTATGGAGCGTCCGTTCTTC
CASSMERPFF
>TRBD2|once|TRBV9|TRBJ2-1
TGTGCCAGCAGCGTAGGGTCCAGCGTAGCGGGGGATGAGCAGTTCTTC
CASSVGSSVAGDEQFF
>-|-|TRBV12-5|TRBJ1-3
TGTGCTAGTGGTTTGGGTGTAAAGGACCTTGGAAACACCATATATTTT
CASGLGVKDLGNTIYF
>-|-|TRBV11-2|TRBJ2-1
TGTGCCAGCAGCTTAAGGGTCTCCTACAATGAGCAGTTCTTC
CASSLRVSYNEQFF
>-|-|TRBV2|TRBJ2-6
TGTGCCAGCATTATTACAGGGGCCAACGTCCTGACTTTC
CASIITGANVLTF
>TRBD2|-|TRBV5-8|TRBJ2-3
TGTGCCAGCAGCAAGGGACTAGCGGCCAGCACAGATACGCAGTATTTT
CASSKGLAASTDTQYF
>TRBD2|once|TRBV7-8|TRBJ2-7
TGTGCCAGCAGCTTAGTAGGGCTAGCGGGGGCCTACGAGCAGTACTTC
CASSLVGLAGAYEQYF
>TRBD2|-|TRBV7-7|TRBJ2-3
TGTGCTAGCAGCCTCGGGACTATTAGCACAGATACGCAGTATTTT
CASSLGTISTDTQYF
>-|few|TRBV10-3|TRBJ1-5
TGTGCCATCAGAGACCTGGGGGATCAGCCCCAGCATTTT
CAIRDLGDQPQHF
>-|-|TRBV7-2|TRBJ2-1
TGTGCCAGCAGCTCCCGATTGCGGGATGAGCAGTTCTTC
CASSSRLRDEQFF